A single TCR beta chain is shown here with its context. The clone's antigen remains unknown. Base qualities are not provided; no much larger clone lies one nucleotide away. TCRbeta CDR3 regions were immunosequenced from genomic DNA with the immunoSEQ Assay. Before high-throughput sequencing, the genomic DNA was amplified using bias-controlled multiplex PCR. From the authors' description of their analysis: To quantify the absolute abundance of each unique TCRbeta CDR3 region, the sequences were collapsed and filtered. Clonality was defined as 1 minus Pielou's evenness and was calculated using productive rearrangements only. A previously published method was used to identify clones whose frequencies were significantly greater in on-treatment samples than in baseline samples. Entries here come from immuneACCESS through TCRdb and include only in-frame sequences with V and J called. Some clones fail to appear in such tables; in the studies checked, an unresolved V gene covers under half of the shortfall, and the cause of the remainder is unknown. V, J and clone size were drawn from that table, and D and trimming were deduced from the DNA. The sample has around 9,700 clones on record, approximately 60% of them singletons. The ten largest clones add up to approximately 15% of the sample.

The sample's treatment or condition, from its label and the paper: randomized to nivolumab then ipilimumab (arm A) or the reverse (arm B). Prior DNA-damaging chemotherapy had not been received by any trial patient. Thawed PBMCs were sorted on a FACS Aria II flow cytometer to isolate live CD3+CD8+ cells negative for CD19 and CD56. Samples were obtained from patients with melanoma enrolled in CheckMate 064, a randomized, open-label phase II trial of sequential checkpoint blockade. Peripheral blood mononuclear cells were collected by leukapheresis, purified with Ficoll-Paque, and frozen in human serum with approximately 9.4% DMSO. Right after sorting, the blood CD3+CD8+ cells were verified to be >95% pure, and DNA extraction followed. CDR1 and CDR2 are read off the germline V gene as MDHEN and SYDVKM. There are 16 amino acids in the CDR3, from cysteine to phenylalanine inclusive. Just the 48-base CDR3 DNA is kept, in frame starting at base 1. V is pared back by 4 bases and J by 0 bases, with 15 bases lying between the germline termini.

This entry belongs to a study of sequential checkpoint blockade in melanoma (dated by TCRdb to about 2019). In the study overall: Using 1:1 randomization, the trial assigned patients either to first-line nivolumab followed by ipilimumab (arm A) or to ipilimumab followed by nivolumab (arm B). Both trial sequences were followed by maintenance nivolumab.

Findings and caveats that apply to the study as a whole: The model for predicting response that combines TCR metrics with mutation burden needs to be validated in larger, independent patient cohorts.

In this chain, TRBV28 is recombined with TRBJ1-1; too little of a D gene remains to name it. This TCR was recovered from a human donor with melanoma. The sample consisted of CD8+ T cells sorted from blood (inferred from file names), taken from a patient given nivolumab and ipilimumab in sequence. CDR3 loop: CASSWVEKDMNTEAFF. The DNA sequence is as follows: TGTGCCAGCAGTTGGGTTGAGAAAGACATGAACACTGAAGCTTTCTTT. Extended through the reference TRBV28 and TRBJ1-1 proteins, this CDR3 yields the full variable domain: DVKVTQSSRYLVKRTGEKVFLECVQDMDHENMFWYRQDPGLGLRLIYFSYDVKMKEKGDIPEGYSVSREKKERFSLILESASTNQTSMYLCASSWVEKDMNTEAFFGQGTRLTVV.